The rows below give T cell receptor beta chains drawn from one sample of a study of radiotherapy plus CTLA-4 blockade in lung cancer. The method was immunoSEQ multiplex PCR; TCRdb's version includes in-frame clones alone and lacks a portion of them. The profile shows about 98,000 clones, 80% to 90% of them singletons. Sample: peripheral blood, taken from a patient treated with radiotherapy plus ipilimumab. These receptors were collected from a human donor with non-small cell lung cancer that progressed on radiotherapy plus ipilimumab. CDR3s include the opening cysteine and the closing phenylalanine or tryptophan. D genes are given only for firm matches. Not every row has a clone size; where given, it reads once, few, many or a size class.

clone_size j_call d_call v_call cdr3_nt cdr3_aa
few TRBJ1-2 NA TRBV6-1 TGTGCCAGCAGTGGCACCGGGACCCATAGAGGCTACACCTTC CASSGTGTHRGYTF
NA TRBJ1-2 NA TRBV5-6 TGTGCCAGCAGCTTGGTAGGGAGCAGTGGTTATGGCTACACCTTC CASSLVGSSGYGYTF
NA TRBJ2-3 TRBD1 TRBV6-1 TGTGCCAGCAGTGAGGTCGGAAGGGGGCTTAAGGTTATGACAGATACGCAGTATTTT CASSEVGRGLKVMTDTQYF
NA TRBJ1-2 NA TRBV9 TGTGCCAGCAGCACGCCAACAGGGCAAGCTGGCTACACCTTC CASSTPTGQAGYTF
NA TRBJ2-1 NA TRBV18 TGTGCCAGCTCACCGGCAATGAGCAGTGAGCAGTTCTTC CASSPAMSSEQFF
NA TRBJ2-3 NA TRBV2 TGTGCCACTCTCACAGATACGCAGTATTTT CATLTDTQYF
NA TRBJ2-3 TRBD2 TRBV27 TGTGCCAGCAGTTTAACGAGCGGGAGCTGGGATACGCAGTATTTT CASSLTSGSWDTQYF
NA TRBJ1-2 NA TRBV6-4 TGTGCCAGCAGTCCCGGGACGGGAGGGGGCTACACCTTC CASSPGTGGGYTF
once TRBJ2-7 NA TRBV12-5 TGTGCTAGTGGTTTGGACCACGGGATGGGTTTCTACGAGCAGTACTTC CASGLDHGMGFYEQYF
NA TRBJ2-2 NA TRBV7-9 TGTGCCAGCAGCTTCCACGGGAGCGGGCTTAACACCGGGGAGCTGTTTTTT CASSFHGSGLNTGELFF
NA TRBJ2-7 NA TRBV9 TGTGCCAGCAGCCCGGCGCGGTATCCCTACGAGCAGTACTTC CASSPARYPYEQYF